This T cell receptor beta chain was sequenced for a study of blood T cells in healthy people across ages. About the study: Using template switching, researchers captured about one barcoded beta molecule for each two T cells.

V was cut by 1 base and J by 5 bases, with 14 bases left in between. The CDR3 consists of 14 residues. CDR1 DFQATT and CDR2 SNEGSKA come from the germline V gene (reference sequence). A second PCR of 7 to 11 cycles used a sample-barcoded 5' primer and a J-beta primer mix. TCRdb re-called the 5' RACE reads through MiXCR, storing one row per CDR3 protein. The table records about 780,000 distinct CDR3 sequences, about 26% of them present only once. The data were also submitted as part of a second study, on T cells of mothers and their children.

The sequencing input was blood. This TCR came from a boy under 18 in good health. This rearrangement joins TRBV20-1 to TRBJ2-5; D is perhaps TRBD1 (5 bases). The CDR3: CSARAPMSGETQYF. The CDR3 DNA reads TGCAGTGCTAGAGCCCCAATGTCAGGGGAGACCCAGTACTTC.